The 25 T cell receptor beta chains presented below share a single source sample, sequenced in a study of cytomegalovirus exposure and HLA in healthy donors. The PCR made use of 60 Vbeta and 13 Jbeta primers. Sequencing used immunoSEQ multiplex PCR; TCRdb keeps in-frame clones, though not all of them. Of 150,000 to 200,000 clones in the sample, over 75% were seen once. Material for sequencing was PBMCs. Receptors were obtained from a man between 18 and 35 years old in good health and CMV-seropositive.

The chain carries TRBV10-2 and TRBJ1-5, with D perhaps TRBD1 (6 bases). Trimming left V 0 bases short and J 7 bases short, with 10 bases between. The CDR3 totals 14 residues. Germline V gene sequence: CDR1 WSHSY, CDR2 SAAADI. The DNA of the CDR3 is TGCGCCAGCAGTGAGTCGACCAGGGGACAGCCCCAGCATTTT. It yields the protein CASSESTRGQPQHF.

V is TRBV7-9 and J is TRBJ2-5; TRBD1 matches 9 bases. Trimming took 5 bases from V and 5 from J; bases not matched to a gene: 9. In germline, CDR1 is SEHNR, CDR2 FQNEAQ (reference sequence). CDR3 length: 15 amino acids. The CDR3 sequence is CASSRLQGAQETQYF. Written as DNA, the CDR3 is TGTGCCAGCAGCCGCTTACAGGGGGCGCAGGAGACCCAGTACTTC.

The chain combines TRBV27 with TRBJ2-7; D might be TRBD1 (6 bases). This CDR3 comprises 16 residues. Trimming removed 0 bases from V and 2 bases from J, with 14 bases in between. Germline loops: CDR1 MNHEY, CDR2 SMNVEV (reference sequence). CDR3 nucleotide sequence: TGTGCCAGCAGTTTATCAGGGGGAAATAATGCCTACGAGCAGTACTTC. Its protein is CASSLSGGNNAYEQYF.

This chain connects TRBV6-1 to TRBJ2-5; 7 bases line up with TRBD1. V shed 11 bases and J 2 bases; nucleotides not matched to a gene: 11. The CDR3 runs 14 residues. Germline V gene sequence: CDR1 MNHNS, CDR2 SASEGT. This CDR3 is CAGRQGGWQETQYF. The CDR3 nucleotides are TGTGCCGGAAGACAGGGTGGATGGCAAGAGACCCAGTACTTC.

The chain uses TRBV28 and TRBJ1-2; weak D call: TRBD1 (5 bases). The CDR3 totals 18 residues. Germline V CDR1 and CDR2: MDHEN, SYDVKM. The V gene lost 7 bases and the J gene lost 0 bases, with 24 bases spanning the gap. The DNA of the CDR3 is TGTGCCAGCACCGTGGACACAAACCTGCTTCCCACTAACTATGGCTACACCTTC. Amino acids: CASTVDTNLLPTNYGYTF.

The chain joins TRBV4-3 to TRBJ2-5; D may be TRBD1 (6 bases). Near its end, the DNA agrees better with TRBJ2-7, so the J call may be wrong. The V gene's germline CDR1 is LGHNA and CDR2 YSLEER. This CDR3 contains 16 residues. The CDR3, as DNA: TGCGCCAGCAGCCCTCAGGGGTCCTTCAATTTTCGCGAGCAGTACTTC. Translated: CASSPQGSFNFREQYF.

The rearrangement uses TRBV5-1 and TRBJ2-5; no clear D gene. Gene TRBJ2-7 matches the end of the DNA better, so the J call may be wrong. Germline CDR1 is SGHRS and CDR2 is YFSETQ. The CDR3 is 15 residues long. For the CDR3, the DNA is TGCGCCAGCAGCTTGGCCCTTTTTGGGGCCTACGAGCAGTACTTC. As protein: CASSLALFGAYEQYF.

This clone was detected only once. The chain combines TRBV27 with TRBJ1-2; TRBD1 might be the D (5 bases). There are 14 residues in the CDR3. CDR1 is MNHEY and CDR2 is SMNVEV in the germline V gene (reference sequence). V lost 6 bases, J lost 5 bases, and 16 bases lay in between. Here the CDR3 DNA reads TGTGCCAGCAGATCAAACAGGTCCCCATATGGCTACACCTTC. Its protein product is CASRSNRSPYGYTF.

The chain recombines TRBV18 with TRBJ1-6; D not certain. V dropped 4 bases and J dropped 8 bases, with 6 bases sitting between them. The CDR3 is 12 residues long. The germline CDR1 and CDR2 sequences are KGHSH and LQKENI. The CDR3 sequence is CASSLRDSPLHF. Written as DNA, the CDR3 is TGTGCCAGCTCACTACGGGATTCACCCCTCCACTTT.

This clone appeared a few times. The chain employs TRBV19 and TRBJ1-1; D may be TRBD1 (5 bases). This CDR3 region has 14 residues. Trimming removed 3 bases from V and 4 bases from J, with 12 bases in between. The V gene's germline CDR1 is LNHDA and CDR2 SQIVND (reference sequence). This CDR3 is CASSIRALATEAFF. Written as DNA, the CDR3 is TGTGCCAGTAGTATCAGGGCATTGGCCACTGAAGCTTTCTTT.

J is TRBJ1-3 and V is TRBV23-1, with TRBD1 matching 9 bases. Being an ORF, TRBV23-1 has a function that is uncertain. The CDR3 runs to 16 residues. V gave up 9 bases and J gave up 0 bases; unmatched junction bases: 9. The CDR3 bases are TGCGCCAGGGATAGACAGGGGGACTGCTCTGGAAACACCATATATTTT. Translated, it gives CARDRQGDCSGNTIYF.

The chain carries TRBV28 and TRBJ2-1, with a weak D call TRBD1 (6 bases). The V gene's germline CDR1 is MDHEN and CDR2 SYDVKM. This CDR3 spans 12 amino acids. The V and J ends lost 7 bases and 12 bases respectively, with 16 bases between them. CDR3 DNA: TGTGCCAGCACCTTCGGACAGCAGGGGCAGTTCTTC. This encodes CASTFGQQGQFF.

This chain uses TRBV18 with TRBJ2-5; a weak D match, TRBD1 (6 bases). This CDR3 comprises 14 residues. V was cut by 2 bases and J by 2 bases, with 9 bases left in between. The germline V gene has CDR1 KGHSH and CDR2 LQKENI. DNA for the CDR3: TGTGCCAGCTCACCAAACAGGGTGCAAGAGACCCAGTACTTC. It yields the protein CASSPNRVQETQYF.

The CDR3 loop reads CATSGEGVFGANVLTF. The CDR3 DNA sequence: TGTGCCACCTCCGGGGAAGGTGTTTTCGGGGCCAACGTCCTGACTTTC. This chain connects TRBV19 to TRBJ2-6, with D possibly TRBD2 on 5 matching bases. The CDR3 has 16 amino acids. Per germline, CDR1 LNHDA and CDR2 SQIVND (reference sequence). Trimming removed 10 bases at V and 4 bases at J, with 20 bases between.

This clone was counted a single time. The chain uses TRBV9 and TRBJ2-5; TRBD2 agrees at 15 bases. Germline V gene lookup returns CDR1 SGDLS and CDR2 YYNGEE. The CDR3 runs to 17 residues. V was clipped by 0 bases and J by 2 bases; unmatched bases: 2. The CDR3 spells CASSVAGLAGGQETQYF. Written as DNA, the CDR3 is TGTGCCAGCAGCGTAGCGGGACTAGCGGGGGGACAAGAGACCCAGTACTTC.

The gene calls are TRBV11-2 and TRBJ1-1; no reliable D call. Germline assignment: CDR1 SGHAT and CDR2 FQNNGV. V was shortened by 7 bases and J by 1 base, with 10 bases between the two germline ends. The CDR3 runs to 13 residues. CDR3 in amino acids: CASTHGQNTEAFF. CDR3 in DNA: TGTGCCAGCACTCATGGGCAGAACACTGAAGCTTTCTTT.

V usage is TRBV28 and J usage is TRBJ2-1, with 10 bases that match TRBD2. Germline CDR1 is MDHEN and CDR2 is SYDVKM. The CDR3 has 15 amino acids. The junction had 12 bases not matched to a gene; V was cut back by 7 bases and J by 9 bases. CDR3 protein: CASITLSGGAIEQFF. In DNA form, the CDR3 reads TGTGCCAGCATAACTCTCAGCGGGGGGGCGATTGAGCAGTTCTTC.

As DNA, the CDR3 is TGTGCCAGCAGTGACAGACAGATTTACAATGAGCAGTTCTTC. Translating gives CASSDRQIYNEQFF. This sequence joins TRBV2 and TRBJ2-1, with D perhaps TRBD1 (5 bases). Germline V lookup: CDR1 SNHLY, CDR2 FYNNEI. The CDR3 is 14 residues long. The V end was cut by 3 bases, the J end by 4 bases, with 10 bases between.

This chain connects TRBV30 to TRBJ2-4; D may be TRBD2 (6 bases). The germline V and J ends were trimmed by 4 bases and 6 bases, with 13 bases remaining between them. Per the germline V gene, CDR1 is GTSNPN and CDR2 is SVGIG (reference sequence). CDR3 length: 13 residues. The CDR3 nucleotides are TGTGCCTGGAATATTGGAGGGGCAAACATTCAGTACTTC. It encodes CAWNIGGANIQYF.

This rearrangement joins TRBV19 to TRBJ1-3, with D possibly being TRBD1 (5 bases). Per germline, CDR1 LNHDA and CDR2 SQIVND (reference sequence). This CDR3 contains 15 residues. The germline V and J ends were trimmed by 11 bases and 1 base, with 18 bases remaining between them. DNA for the CDR3: TGTGCCTGCGCCGGGGGACCCATTTCTGGAAACACCATATATTTT. Protein: CACAGGPISGNTIYF.

The chain carries TRBV27 and TRBJ2-5, with 7 positions matching TRBD2. This CDR3 region has 15 residues. Trimming removed 5 bases from V and 2 bases from J; junction bases left unmatched: 8. Germline V CDR1 and CDR2: MNHEY, SMNVEV (reference sequence). The CDR3 spells CASSHRGRDQETQYF. The CDR3 nucleotides are TGTGCCAGCAGTCACCGGGGGAGGGATCAAGAGACCCAGTACTTC.

A few counts support this clone. The chain employs TRBV4-3 and TRBJ1-6; D uncertain. V lost 0 bases and J lost 0, with 9 bases in between. Germline CDR1 LGHNA, CDR2 YSLEER. The CDR3 sequence is 17 residues long. This chain's CDR3 is CASSQEHESSYNSPLHF. CDR3 nucleotide sequence: TGCGCCAGCAGCCAAGAGCACGAGAGCTCCTATAATTCACCCCTCCACTTT.

This clone was picked up a small number of times. The V call is TRBV7-2, the J call TRBJ1-5, with D maybe TRBD1 (5 bases). CDR1 and CDR2 from the germline V gene are SGHTA and FQGNSA. The V end was cut by 5 bases, the J end by 4 bases, with 9 bases between. This CDR3 comprises 13 residues. The CDR3, as DNA: TGTGCCAGCAGCCTCGACAGAAATCAGCCCCAGCATTTT. The encoded protein is CASSLDRNQPQHF.

V and J are TRBV9 and TRBJ1-5; D perhaps matches TRBD1 (6 bases). The V end was cut by 7 bases, the J end by 5 bases, with 19 bases between. The CDR3 contains 15 residues. From germline, CDR1 is SGDLS and CDR2 YYNGEE. CDR3: CASGRGGADDQPQHF. The CDR3 bases are TGTGCCAGCGGCAGGGGAGGGGCAGACGATCAGCCCCAGCATTTT.

V usage is TRBV7-2 and J usage is TRBJ1-5; 9 nucleotides agree with TRBD1. V lost 1 base to trimming and J lost 5 bases; unmatched junction nucleotides: 3. Germline assignment: CDR1 SGHTA and CDR2 FQGNSA. The CDR3 consists of 15 residues. CDR3 sequence: CASSLVGTGYQPQHF. The CDR3 DNA is TGTGCCAGCAGCTTAGTGGGGACAGGGTATCAGCCCCAGCATTTT.